This TCR beta chain was sequenced during a study of cytomegalovirus exposure and HLA in healthy donors. The method was immunoSEQ multiplex PCR; TCRdb's version includes in-frame clones alone and lacks a portion of them. The table has 200,000 to 300,000 clones, 86% seen once. Germline V CDR1 and CDR2: SGHRS, YFSETQ. The CDR3 covers 14 residues. The J segment lost 1 base and the V segment lost 4 bases, leaving 3 bases of the junction unmatched. Study outcomes and limitations: That first-cohort TCR clusters tended to co-occur in the 120 or so validation repertoires was found in a later analysis. In vitro confirmation showed three CMV-associated chains to be CMV antigen specific.

The table lists this clone with a few counts. Antigen unknown. The clonotype was recovered from a woman aged 30 to 39 in good health and CMV-seropositive. Sequencing used PBMCs. The rearrangement uses TRBV5-1 and TRBJ2-7; 9 bases align to TRBD1. CDR3 region: CASSETGGSYEQYF. CDR3 bases: TGCGCCAGCAGCGAGACAGGGGGGTCCTACGAGCAGTACTTC.